These 32 T cell receptor beta chains came from one sample sequenced in a study of regulatory T cells in long-lasting Graves disease. The time point was: newly diagnosed GD, antithyroid drugs for less than 3 months. RNA from PBMCs was the source of the TCR library. Building of the TCR beta libraries involved iRepertoire HTBI primers and Arm-PCR of CDR3 regions. Via MiXCR, TCRdb re-called the multiplex PCR reads, giving one row per CDR3 protein. The data contain 450,000 to 600,000 distinct CDR3 sequences, roughly 13% of them seen just once; the ten biggest clones take up roughly a tenth. Separately, the same data were catalogued under a study of T cells in Graves' hyperthyroidism and ophthalmopathy.

Sequenced here: peripheral blood mononuclear cells (PBMCs), sampled at new diagnosis, from a patient treated with antithyroid drugs. These receptors were collected from a man younger than 45 with Graves disease.

This clonotype was counted ten times or more. The chain recombines TRBV7-9 with TRBJ1-2, with D unclear. Germline lookup yields CDR1 SEHNR and CDR2 FQNEAQ (reference sequence). V was trimmed by 5 bases and J by 3 bases, leaving 13 bases between them. The CDR3 covers 14 residues. The CDR3 DNA follows: TGTGCCAGCAGCACCCCGACGGGTGACTATGGCTACACCTTC. Its protein is CASSTPTGDYGYTF. Looking up the rest from reference TRBV7-9 and TRBJ1-2 gives the full variable domain: DTGVSQNPRHKITKRGQNVTFRCDPISEHNRLYWYRQTLGQGPEFLTYFQNEAQLEKSRLLSDRFSAERPKGSFSTLEIQRTEQGDSAMYLCASSTPTGDYGYTFGSGTRLTVV.

This clonotype was recorded many times. The chain joins TRBV12-3 or TRBV12-4 to TRBJ2-7; 7 nucleotides align to TRBD1. Trimming at V came to 5 bases and at J to 7 bases, leaving 8 bases not matched to a gene. The CDR3 extends over 13 amino acids. CDR3 in amino acids: CASSQGVLREQYF. The CDR3 coding sequence is TGTGCCAGCAGTCAGGGGGTCCTGAGGGAGCAGTACTTC.

In its sample, this clonotype was seen many times. The V and J genes are TRBV18 and TRBJ1-1; D not certain. The CDR3 is made up of 13 amino acids. Trimming stripped 5 bases from V and 3 bases from J, with 10 bases between. The germline V gene encodes CDR1 KGHSH and CDR2 LQKENI. The CDR3 is CASSRKGDTEAFF. The CDR3 DNA follows: TGTGCCAGCTCAAGGAAGGGAGACACTGAAGCTTTCTTT. Together with reference TRBV18 and TRBJ1-1, the CDR3 gives the full variable domain: NAGVMQNPRHLVRRRGQEARLRCSPMKGHSHVYWYRQLPEEGLKFMVYLQKENIIDESGMPKERFSAEFPKEGPSILRIQQVVRGDSAAYFCASSRKGDTEAFFGQGTRLTVV.

This clonotype was detected many times. This chain uses TRBV6-2 or TRBV6-3 with TRBJ2-4; tentatively, D is TRBD2 (6 bases). The germline V gene encodes CDR1 MNHEY and CDR2 SVGEGT. The CDR3 spans 15 residues. Trimming stripped 0 bases from V and 6 bases from J, with 12 bases between. DNA of the CDR3: TGTGCCAGCAGTTACTCCGGGGGTTACATAAACATTCAGTACTTC. Its protein is CASSYSGGYINIQYF.

A few counts support this clonotype. The V and J genes are TRBV12-3 or TRBV12-4 and TRBJ2-3; D is possibly TRBD1 or TRBD2 (6 bases each). Trimming left V 2 bases short and J 6 bases short, with 12 bases between. The CDR3 extends over 14 amino acids. Written as DNA, the CDR3 is TGTGCCAGCAGTTTACGGGGGCCGGCGGATACGCAGTATTTT. Amino acids: CASSLRGPADTQYF.

This clonotype was counted between two and nine times. The chain is built from TRBV9 and TRBJ2-1; the D is unclear. In germline, CDR1 is SGDLS, CDR2 YYNGEE. The CDR3 consists of 16 residues. Deletions cut 5 bases from V and 4 bases from J, with 19 bases between. The CDR3 DNA follows: TGTGCCAGCAGTCGTAAGGGTGGCCTTCTGTACAATGAGCAGTTCTTC. Its protein is CASSRKGGLLYNEQFF.

There are many counts of this clonotype. The chain recombines TRBV6-2 or TRBV6-3 with TRBJ2-1; 7 positions match TRBD1. Germline CDR1 and CDR2: MNHEY and SVGEGT. CDR3 length: 13 residues. J was trimmed by 8 bases and V by 5 bases; bases with no gene match: 6. The CDR3 DNA reads as TGTGCCAGCAGTAAAGGGACAGCCGATGAGCAGTTCTTC. Residues: CASSKGTADEQFF.

Worth noting for this clonotype: A much larger clone differs by one base, so this may be a read error. The rearrangement uses TRBV5-5 and TRBJ2-7; 9 bases align to TRBD2. This CDR3 is 16 amino acids long. Germline CDR1 SGHKS, CDR2 YYEKEE (reference sequence). The CDR3 nucleotides read TGTGCCAGCAGCTTGGAGGAGGCTAGCGGGGTATACGAGCGGTACTTC. As protein: CASSLEEASGVYERYF.

This clonotype occurred a few times. The chain combines TRBV9 with TRBJ1-6; weak D call: TRBD1 (5 bases). The CDR3 extends over 14 amino acids. CDR1 is SGDLS, CDR2 YYNGEE, per germline. With 4 bases removed from V and 7 bases from J, the gap between germline ends came to 12 bases. The CDR3 DNA follows: TGTGCCAGCAGCCGGGACTTCGGGAATTCACCCCTCCACTTT. Amino acid sequence: CASSRDFGNSPLHF.

This clonotype was counted ten times or more. V and J are TRBV12-3 or TRBV12-4 and TRBJ2-1, with 13 bases lining up with TRBD2. Losses at the gene ends were 5 bases for V and 7 bases for J; bases not matched to a gene: 8. This CDR3 comprises 16 residues. The CDR3 spells CASSPTSGRARNEQFF. DNA of the CDR3: TGTGCCAGCAGTCCAACTAGCGGGAGGGCCCGTAATGAGCAGTTCTTC.

This clonotype occurred many times. The chain links TRBV12-3 or TRBV12-4 to TRBJ2-3, with D unresolved. Trimming pared 3 bases from V and 3 bases from J, leaving 13 bases between. The CDR3 totals 15 residues. This CDR3 reads CASSLALASTDTQYF. The CDR3 DNA follows: TGTGCCAGCAGTTTGGCCTTAGCCTCGACAGATACGCAGTATTTT.

The rearrangement joins TRBV4-1 to TRBJ1-2; D ambiguous. V dropped 0 bases and J dropped 8 bases, with 10 bases sitting between them. The CDR3 has 13 amino acids. Germline lookup yields CDR1 MGHRA and CDR2 YSYEKL. As DNA, the CDR3 is TGCGCCAGCAGCCAAGACGGGGTGGAAGGCTACACCTTC. As protein: CASSQDGVEGYTF.

This clonotype was seen at least ten times. One end of the junction does not line up with germline, which may come from a read error. This chain links TRBV20-1 with TRBJ2-1; the D gene is possibly TRBD2 (5 bases). Germline loops: CDR1 DFQATT, CDR2 SNEGSKA (reference sequence). The CDR3 has 13 residues. The CDR3 DNA sequence: TGCAGTGCTCTACGGGAAGCCGCGGATGAACAGTTCTTC. Translation gives CSALREAADEQFF.

The V gene is TRBV25-1, the J gene TRBJ2-7; no clear D gene. This CDR3 has 10 amino acids. CDR1 and CDR2 from the germline V gene are MGHDK and SYGVNS. Trimming left V 4 bases short and J 6 bases short, with 4 bases between. CDR3 DNA sequence: TGTGCCAGCAGTGGGATCGAGCAGTACTTC. This codes for CASSGIEQYF.

This chain links TRBV12-3 or TRBV12-4 with TRBJ2-3, with 13 bases lining up with TRBD2. Losses at the gene ends were 5 bases for V and 2 bases for J; bases not matched to a gene: 7. The CDR3 is made up of 17 amino acids. CDR3 coding DNA: TGTGCCAGCAGTGCGTCCGGGACTAGCGGGAACACAGATACGCAGTATTTT. Protein: CASSASGTSGNTDTQYF.

The gene calls are TRBV9 and TRBJ2-7; no reliable D call. The V gene's germline CDR1 is SGDLS and CDR2 YYNGEE. V shed 4 bases and J shed 2 bases, with 13 bases lying between them. The CDR3 contains 14 residues. CDR3 protein: CASSPMDATYEQYF. CDR3 nucleotides: TGTGCCAGCAGCCCTATGGACGCAACCTACGAGCAGTACTTC. The full variable domain, in which reference TRBV9 and TRBJ2-7 provide the parts outside the CDR3, is DSGVTQTPKHLITATGQRVTLRCSPRSGDLSVYWYQQSLDQGLQFLIQYYNGEERAKGNILERFSAQQFPDLHSELNLSSLELGDSALYFCASSPMDATYEQYFGPGTRLTVT.

This clonotype occurred many times. The chain has TRBV29-1 and TRBJ2-6; 7 nucleotides match TRBD2. CDR3 length equals 14 residues. Trimming at V came to 7 bases and at J to 1 base, leaving 4 bases not matched to a gene. Germline V CDR1 and CDR2: SQVTM, ANQGSEA. This CDR3 reads CSARTRSGANVLTF. The DNA for the CDR3 is TGCAGCGCGCGGACTAGGTCTGGGGCCAACGTCCTGACTTTC.

The chain has TRBV20-1 and TRBJ2-1, with 12 bases aligning to TRBD2. Germline V CDR1 and CDR2: DFQATT, SNEGSKA (reference sequence). The CDR3 is made up of 14 amino acids. The ends lost 5 bases at V and 6 bases at J; junction bases unmatched: 5. CDR3 region: CSALPTSGSNEQFF. CDR3 bases: TGCAGTGCTCTCCCGACTAGCGGGAGCAATGAGCAGTTCTTC.

The chain joins TRBV18 to TRBJ2-1; a weak D match, TRBD1 (6 bases). Germline assignment: CDR1 KGHSH and CDR2 LQKENI. Trimming left V 6 bases short and J 1 base short, with 16 bases between. The CDR3 sequence is 16 residues long. The CDR3 spells CASSPEWDISYNEQFF. In DNA form, the CDR3 reads TGTGCCAGCTCCCCCGAGTGGGACATATCCTACAATGAGCAGTTCTTC.

This clonotype has at least ten counts. The V call is TRBV24-1, the J call TRBJ2-7; no firm D call. This CDR3 region has 13 residues. CDR1 is KGHDR and CDR2 is SFDVKD in the germline V gene. V was pared by 5 bases and J by 3 bases, with 10 bases between. CDR3: CATSVGTFYEQYF. The DNA of the CDR3 is TGTGCCACCAGTGTGGGAACCTTCTACGAGCAGTACTTC.

This clonotype was seen a handful of times. The chain has TRBV30 and TRBJ2-2, with a tentative D call TRBD1 (6 bases). The V and J ends lost 4 bases and 1 base respectively, with 7 bases between them. The CDR3 consists of 13 residues. Germline-derived CDR1 and CDR2 are GTSNPN and SVGIG (reference sequence). CDR3 protein: CAWTGQNTGELFF. Here the CDR3 DNA reads TGTGCCTGGACGGGACAGAACACCGGGGAGCTGTTTTTT.

On this clonotype: A much larger clone lies a single base off, so this may be a read error. This chain connects TRBV6-5 to TRBJ2-1; D is perhaps TRBD2 (5 bases). V gave up 2 bases and J gave up 10 bases, with 24 bases separating them. Germline V lookup: CDR1 MNHEY, CDR2 SVGAGI. CDR3 size: 17 residues. The DNA for the CDR3 is TGTGCCAGCAGTTACCCGTCGGGGATGCCCCTACCTCGGGAGCAGTTCTTC. Amino acid sequence: CASSYPSGMPLPREQFF.

The chain couples TRBV5-1 to TRBJ2-1; D gene unclear. The CDR3 loop spans 11 amino acids. The ends were cut back, 4 bases at V and 9 bases at J, with 8 bases in the middle. Per the germline V gene, CDR1 is SGHRS and CDR2 is YFSETQ. The CDR3 loop reads CASSIQSEQFF. In nucleotides, the CDR3 is TGCGCCAGCAGCATACAGAGTGAGCAGTTCTTC.

This clonotype was seen repeatedly, ten times or more. The rearrangement joins TRBV20-1 to TRBJ1-1, with D unresolved. The CDR3 is 14 residues long. V shed 4 bases and J shed 5 bases, with 17 bases lying between them. The germline CDR1 and CDR2 sequences are DFQATT and SNEGSKA (reference sequence). The CDR3 reads CSAIAGTAPTEAFF. The CDR3 bases are TGCAGTGCTATAGCGGGAACAGCCCCTACTGAAGCTTTCTTT.

This chain joins TRBV14 and TRBJ1-5, with D perhaps TRBD1 (5 bases). The V end lost 4 bases, the J end lost 7 bases, and 11 bases lay between the germline ends. The germline CDR1 and CDR2 sequences are SGHDN and FVKESK. The CDR3 consists of 13 residues. The CDR3 DNA follows: TGTGCCAGCAGCCGGGGGGGAAGCCAGCCCCAGCATTTT. Encoded protein: CASSRGGSQPQHF.

V and J are TRBV28 and TRBJ1-5; TRBD1 aligns across 7 bases. V lost 8 bases, J lost 0 bases, and 7 bases stayed unmatched. From germline, CDR1 is MDHEN and CDR2 SYDVKM. This CDR3 has 15 residues. The CDR3 region is CASRYPGGSNQPQHF. CDR3 in DNA: TGTGCCAGCCGCTACCCAGGGGGTAGCAATCAGCCCCAGCATTTT.

This clonotype was observed at least ten times. This chain joins TRBV5-1 and TRBJ2-1; tentatively, D is TRBD1 or TRBD2 (6 bases each). Trimming cost V 4 bases and J 8 bases, with 13 bases left between them. Germline V lookup: CDR1 SGHRS, CDR2 YFSETQ. The CDR3 has 13 amino acids. CDR3 sequence reads: CASSGQEGDEQFF. The CDR3 region has the DNA TGCGCCAGCAGCGGGCAGGAGGGGGATGAGCAGTTCTTC.

This clonotype was observed a few times. The genes are TRBV20-1 and TRBJ2-1; the match to TRBD2 covers 12 bases. J gave up 2 bases and V 2 bases, and 4 bases lay outside the gene matches. The CDR3 contains 16 residues. Germline loops: CDR1 DFQATT, CDR2 SNEGSKA (reference sequence). The CDR3 DNA reads as TGCAGTGCTAGACTAGCGGGAGGGCCGACCTACAATGAGCAGTTCTTC. It encodes CSARLAGGPTYNEQFF.

This clonotype has a count of ten or more. The chain recombines TRBV28 with TRBJ2-5; 7 bases are shared with TRBD2. Germline values: CDR1 MDHEN, CDR2 SYDVKM. Unmatched junction bases numbered 5, after V lost 3 bases and J lost 1 base. The CDR3 totals 15 residues. CDR3: CASSFGTSVQETQYF. The CDR3 bases are TGTGCCAGCAGTTTTGGAACTAGCGTCCAAGAGACCCAGTACTTC.

Ten or more counts support this clonotype. V and J are TRBV2 and TRBJ1-2, with 10 bases matching TRBD1. V was clipped by 8 bases and J by 10 bases; unmatched bases: 7. The CDR3 extends over 12 amino acids. CDR1 and CDR2 (germline): SNHLY, FYNNEI. The CDR3 DNA sequence: TGTGCCAGCGTGGGGACAGGGGAAAACTACACCTTC. This translates into CASVGTGENYTF.

This clonotype was found a few times. The V gene is TRBV9, the J gene TRBJ2-1; no definite D call. The germline gives CDR1 SGDLS, CDR2 YYNGEE. V gave up 4 bases and J gave up 7 bases, with 15 bases separating them. The CDR3 length is 14 residues. For the CDR3, the DNA is TGTGCCAGCAGCCTGTCCGTTCTTTGGAATGAGCAGTTCTTC. The encoded protein is CASSLSVLWNEQFF.

In this sample, this clonotype turned up many times. The chain is built from TRBV20-1 and TRBJ2-7; D unclear. Trimming removed 6 bases at V and 0 bases at J, with 15 bases between. CDR3 size: 14 residues. Germline values: CDR1 DFQATT, CDR2 SNEGSKA (reference sequence). The CDR3 loop reads CSASPGPSSYEQYF. The DNA for the CDR3 is TGCAGTGCCTCCCCTGGGCCAAGCTCCTACGAGCAGTACTTC.